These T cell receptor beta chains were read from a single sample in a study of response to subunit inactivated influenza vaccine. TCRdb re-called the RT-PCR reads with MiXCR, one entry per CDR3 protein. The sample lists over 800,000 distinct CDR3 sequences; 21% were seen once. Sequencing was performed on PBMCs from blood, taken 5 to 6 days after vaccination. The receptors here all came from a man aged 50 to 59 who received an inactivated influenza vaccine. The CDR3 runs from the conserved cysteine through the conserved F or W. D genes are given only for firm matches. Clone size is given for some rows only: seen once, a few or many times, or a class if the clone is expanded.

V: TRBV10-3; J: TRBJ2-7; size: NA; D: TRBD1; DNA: TGTGCCATCAGTGAGTCGGGCAGACAGGGGGTGGGAGAGCAGTACTTC; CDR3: CAISESGRQGVGEQYF
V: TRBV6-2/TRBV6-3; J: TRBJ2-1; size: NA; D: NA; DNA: TGTGCCAGCAGTTACTCGAATCCCCAGTACAATGAGCAGTTCTTC; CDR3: CASSYSNPQYNEQFF
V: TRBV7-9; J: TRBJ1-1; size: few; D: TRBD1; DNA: TGTGCCAGCAGCCCGTCGGACAGGGCCTTCACTGAAGCTTTCTTT; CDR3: CASSPSDRAFTEAFF
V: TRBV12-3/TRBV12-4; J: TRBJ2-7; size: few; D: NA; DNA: TGTGCCAGCAGTTTGAGGGAAGGGCTCTACGAGCAGTACTTC; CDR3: CASSLREGLYEQYF
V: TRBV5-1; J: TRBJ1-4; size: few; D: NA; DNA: TGCGCCAGCAGCTTGGTCCCAGTCAAGTCCAATGAAAAACTGTTTTTT; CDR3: CASSLVPVKSNEKLFF
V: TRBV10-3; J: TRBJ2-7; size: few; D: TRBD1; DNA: TGTGCCATCAGTGAAGGGACAGGGGGCGAGCAGTACTTC; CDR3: CAISEGTGGEQYF
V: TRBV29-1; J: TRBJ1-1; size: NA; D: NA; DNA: TGCAGCGTTGTGCGAGGGGGGGGTACTGAAGCTTTCTTT; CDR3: CSVVRGGGTEAFF
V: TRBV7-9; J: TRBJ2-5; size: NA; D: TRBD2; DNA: TGTGCCAGCGGCGGGAGGGCGTCCGAGACCCAGTACTTC; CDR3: CASGGRASETQYF
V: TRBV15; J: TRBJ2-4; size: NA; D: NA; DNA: TGTGCCACCAGCAGGAACCCTGAGCCCAAAAACATTCAGTACTTC; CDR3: CATSRNPEPKNIQYF
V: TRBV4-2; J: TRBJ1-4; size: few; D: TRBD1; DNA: TGTGCCAGCAGCCAGGCCTTTGGACAGGGGGAAGAAAAACTGTTTTTT; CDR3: CASSQAFGQGEEKLFF
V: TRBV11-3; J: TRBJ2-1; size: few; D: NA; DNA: TGTGCCAGCGCCAAAAGCGGTTATTACAATGAGCAGTTCTTC; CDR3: CASAKSGYYNEQFF
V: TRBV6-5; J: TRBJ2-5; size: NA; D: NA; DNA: TGTGCCAGCAGTTACGGGGGACCAACCCAAGAGACCCAGTACTTC; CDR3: CASSYGGPTQETQYF
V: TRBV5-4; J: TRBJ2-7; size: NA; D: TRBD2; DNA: TGTGCCAGCCAGACTAGCGGGAGCTACGAGCAGTACTTC; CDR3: CASQTSGSYEQYF
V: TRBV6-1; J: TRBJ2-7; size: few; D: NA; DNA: TGTGCCAGCAGTCAACGAAGGGCAGCATACGAGCAGTACTTC; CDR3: CASSQRRAAYEQYF
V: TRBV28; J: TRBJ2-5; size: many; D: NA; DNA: TGTGCCAGCAGCCCGGCAGGGGCTGCCTCTCAAGAGACCCAGTACTTC; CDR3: CASSPAGAASQETQYF
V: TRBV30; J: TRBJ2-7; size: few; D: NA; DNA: TGTGCCTGGAGCCCCGGGAGCTACGAGCAGTACTTC; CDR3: CAWSPGSYEQYF
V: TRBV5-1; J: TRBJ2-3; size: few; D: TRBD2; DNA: TGCGCCAGCAGCTTGGTCGGACTAGCGGGGGGTTACACAGATACGCAGTATTTT; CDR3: CASSLVGLAGGYTDTQYF
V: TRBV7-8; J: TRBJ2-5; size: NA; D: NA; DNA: TGTGCCAGCAGCTTCAGATTTCTGACTAGGGGAAAAGAGACCCAGTACTTC; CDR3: CASSFRFLTRGKETQYF
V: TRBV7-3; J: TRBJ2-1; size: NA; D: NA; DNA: TGTGCCAGCAGCTTAGACGCGGGAAGCTCCTACAATGAGCAGTTCTTC; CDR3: CASSLDAGSSYNEQFF
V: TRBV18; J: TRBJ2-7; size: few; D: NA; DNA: TGTGCCAGCTCACCATACAGGGCACAGGGCCTTTACGAGCAGTACTTC; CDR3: CASSPYRAQGLYEQYF
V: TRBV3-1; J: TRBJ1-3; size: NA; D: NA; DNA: TGTGCCAGCAGCCTCGGCGGGGGGCCTTCTGGAAACACCATATATTTT; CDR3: CASSLGGGPSGNTIYF
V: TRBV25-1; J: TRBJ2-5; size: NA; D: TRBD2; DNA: TGTGCCACCTCGGGGGGGACCCAGTACTTC; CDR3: CATSGGTQYF
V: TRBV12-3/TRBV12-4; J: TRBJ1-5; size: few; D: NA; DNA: TGTGCCAGCAGCCCCTGGGGGGGGTCGGATCAGCCCCAGCATTTT; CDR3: CASSPWGGSDQPQHF
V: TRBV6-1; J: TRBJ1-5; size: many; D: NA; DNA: TGTGCCAGCAGTGGCCCGGGACAAAGAATTGCACATCAGCCCCAGCATTTT; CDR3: CASSGPGQRIAHQPQHF
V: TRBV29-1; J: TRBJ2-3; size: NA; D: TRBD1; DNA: TGCAGCGTTGAAGAGGCTACCGGGACAGGGGAGATAGATACGCAGTATTTT; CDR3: CSVEEATGTGEIDTQYF
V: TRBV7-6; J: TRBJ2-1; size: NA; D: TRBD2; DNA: TGTGCCAGCAGCTTAAGGTCTAGCGGGACCCCTTACAATGAGCAGTTCTTC; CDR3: CASSLRSSGTPYNEQFF
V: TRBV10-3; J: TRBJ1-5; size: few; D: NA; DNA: TGTGCCACCGACGCCGGGGGCGGCAATCAGCCCCAGCATTTT; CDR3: CATDAGGGNQPQHF
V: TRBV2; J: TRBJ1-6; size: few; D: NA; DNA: TGTGCCAGCAGTGATCCCCGACACGGAGGGACACCCCTCCACTTT; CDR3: CASSDPRHGGTPLHF
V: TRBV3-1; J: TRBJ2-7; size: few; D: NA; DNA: TGTGCCAGCAGCCAAGAATGGGGGTACGAGCAGTACTTC; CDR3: CASSQEWGYEQYF
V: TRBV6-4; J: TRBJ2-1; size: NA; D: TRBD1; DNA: TGTGCCAGCAGCCTAAGCCGGGACAGGGGATTCAATGAGCAGTTCTTC; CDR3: CASSLSRDRGFNEQFF
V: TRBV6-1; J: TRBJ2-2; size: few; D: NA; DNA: TGTGCCAGCCGGGGTGTGGAGGGGGCAGTTTTCGGGGAGCTGTTTTTT; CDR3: CASRGVEGAVFGELFF
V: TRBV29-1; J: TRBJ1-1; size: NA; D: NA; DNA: TGCAGCGTTGAAGCCCAGGGCATGAACACTGAAGCTTTCTTT; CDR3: CSVEAQGMNTEAFF
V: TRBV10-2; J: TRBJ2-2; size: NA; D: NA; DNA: TGCGCCAGCAGTGAGTTAGGCGGAGGCTGGGGCACCGGGGAGCTGTTTTTT; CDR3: CASSELGGGWGTGELFF
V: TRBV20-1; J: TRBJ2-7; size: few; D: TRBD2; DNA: TGCAGTGCTAGTATACCTAGCGGGATCTACGAGCAGTACTTC; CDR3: CSASIPSGIYEQYF
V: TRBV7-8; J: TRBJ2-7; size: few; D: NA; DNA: TGTGCCAGCAGCTTAGTTGTAGCGTCGACCTACGAGCAGTACTTC; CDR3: CASSLVVASTYEQYF
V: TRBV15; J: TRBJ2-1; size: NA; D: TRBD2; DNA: TGTGCCACCAGCAGAGATCTAGCGGGAGTCGGGACTGAGCAGTTCTTC; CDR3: CATSRDLAGVGTEQFF
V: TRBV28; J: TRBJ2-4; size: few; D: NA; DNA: TGTGCCAGCACGGGGTCCACAGCCTTGGGCATTCAGTACTTC; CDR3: CASTGSTALGIQYF
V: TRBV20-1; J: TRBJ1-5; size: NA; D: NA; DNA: TGCAGTGCGGGAGCAAACACCAATCAGCCCCAGCATTTT; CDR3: CSAGANTNQPQHF
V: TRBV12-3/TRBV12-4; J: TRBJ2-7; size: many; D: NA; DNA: TGTGCCAGCAGACCCCACTCGGCCGCGGGCGAGCAGTACTTC; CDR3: CASRPHSAAGEQYF
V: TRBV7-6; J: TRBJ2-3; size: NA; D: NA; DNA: TGTGCCAGCAGCTTCTCCCTGGAGGGGGGCAATTTAGACCTTAGCACAGATACGCAGTATTTT; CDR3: CASSFSLEGGNLDLSTDTQYF
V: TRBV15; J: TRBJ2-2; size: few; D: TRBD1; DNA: TGTGCCACCAGCAGAGATCAGCTTCAGGGGGCAATTGGAACCGGGGAGCTGTTTTTT; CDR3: CATSRDQLQGAIGTGELFF
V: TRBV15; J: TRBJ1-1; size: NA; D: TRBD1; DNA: TGTGCCACCAGCAGAACAGGGGACACTGAAGCTTTCTTT; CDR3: CATSRTGDTEAFF
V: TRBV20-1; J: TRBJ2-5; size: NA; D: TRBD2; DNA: TGCAGTGCTAGTCCGGGGGGAGAGACCCAGTACTTC; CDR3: CSASPGGETQYF
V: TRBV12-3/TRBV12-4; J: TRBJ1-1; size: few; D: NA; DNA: TGTGCCAGCAGCCCTACAGAACAGAACACTGAAGCTTTCTTT; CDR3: CASSPTEQNTEAFF
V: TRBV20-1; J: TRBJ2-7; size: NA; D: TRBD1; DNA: TGCAGTGCTAGGCGGGACAGGGAGGGCGAGCAGTACTTC; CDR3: CSARRDREGEQYF
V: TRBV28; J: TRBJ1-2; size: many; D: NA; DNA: TGTGCCAGCAGCCCCCGGGACTATGGCTACACCTTC; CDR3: CASSPRDYGYTF
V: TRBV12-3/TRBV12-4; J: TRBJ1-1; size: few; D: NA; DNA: TGTGCCAGCCGGGGGGAGGGGCTGGGCACTGAAGCTTTCTTT; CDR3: CASRGEGLGTEAFF
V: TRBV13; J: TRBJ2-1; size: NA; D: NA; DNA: TGTGCCAGCAGCTGGGCGCAGGGCGGGACAAGTTACCGGCGAGGCTTCTACAATGAGCAGTTCTTC; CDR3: CASSWAQGGTSYRRGFYNEQFF
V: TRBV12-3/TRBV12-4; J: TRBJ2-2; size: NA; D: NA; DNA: TGTGCCAGCAGTTCCCGTATGGGTTTGGGGACCGGGGAGCTGTTTTTT; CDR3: CASSSRMGLGTGELFF
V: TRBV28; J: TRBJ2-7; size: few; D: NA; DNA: TGTGCCAGCACTACACCCGGCCAATACGAGCAGTACTTC; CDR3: CASTTPGQYEQYF
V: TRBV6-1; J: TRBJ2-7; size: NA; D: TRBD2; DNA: TGTGCCAGCACCCCGGGGTTGACTAGCGCAACCTACGAGCAGTACTTC; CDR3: CASTPGLTSATYEQYF
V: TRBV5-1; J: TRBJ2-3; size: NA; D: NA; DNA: TGCGCCAGCAGCTTGGATCCCCAGGCTAGCACAGATACGCAGTATTTT; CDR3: CASSLDPQASTDTQYF
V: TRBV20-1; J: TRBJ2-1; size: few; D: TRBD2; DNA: TGCAGTGCTAGAGACGAAGCGGGGTCCTACAATGAGCAGTTCTTC; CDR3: CSARDEAGSYNEQFF
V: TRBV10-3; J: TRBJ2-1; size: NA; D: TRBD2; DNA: TGTGCCATCACCGGGACTAGCGGGGGTTCCTACAATGAGCAGTTCTTC; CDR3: CAITGTSGGSYNEQFF
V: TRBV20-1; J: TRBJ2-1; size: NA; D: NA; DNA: TGCAGTGTAGAGGGAAAGAAATCCTACAATGAGCAGTTCTTC; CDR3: CSVEGKKSYNEQFF